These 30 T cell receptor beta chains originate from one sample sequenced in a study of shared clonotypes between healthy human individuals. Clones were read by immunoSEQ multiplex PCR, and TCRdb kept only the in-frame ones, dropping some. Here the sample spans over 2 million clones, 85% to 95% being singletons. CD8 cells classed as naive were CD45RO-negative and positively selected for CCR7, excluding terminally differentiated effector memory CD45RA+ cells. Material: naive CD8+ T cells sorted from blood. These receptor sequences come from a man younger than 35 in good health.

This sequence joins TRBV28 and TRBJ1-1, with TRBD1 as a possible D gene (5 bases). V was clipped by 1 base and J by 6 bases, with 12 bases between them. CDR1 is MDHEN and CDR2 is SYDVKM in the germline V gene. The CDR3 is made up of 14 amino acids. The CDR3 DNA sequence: TGTGCCAGCAGTTTATCGGGCAGAGGGGCTGAAGCTTTCTTT. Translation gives CASSLSGRGAEAFF.

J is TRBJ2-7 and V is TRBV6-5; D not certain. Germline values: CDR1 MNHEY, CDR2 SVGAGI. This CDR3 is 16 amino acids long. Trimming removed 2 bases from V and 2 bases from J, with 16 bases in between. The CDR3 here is CASSYSRASPTYEQYF. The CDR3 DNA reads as TGTGCCAGCAGTTACAGCCGGGCCTCGCCAACCTACGAGCAGTACTTC.

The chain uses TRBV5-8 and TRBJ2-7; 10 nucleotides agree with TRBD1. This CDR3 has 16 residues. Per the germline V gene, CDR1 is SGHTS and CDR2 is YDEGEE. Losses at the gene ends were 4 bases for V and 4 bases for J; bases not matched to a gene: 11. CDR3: CASSHTYRDRGYEQYF. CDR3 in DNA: TGTGCCAGCAGCCACACCTACCGGGACAGGGGTTACGAGCAGTACTTC.

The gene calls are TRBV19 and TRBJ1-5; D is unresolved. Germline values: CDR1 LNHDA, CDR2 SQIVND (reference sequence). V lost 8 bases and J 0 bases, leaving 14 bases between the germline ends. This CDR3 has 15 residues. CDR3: CASLTSLYSNQPQHF. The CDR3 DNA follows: TGTGCCAGTCTAACCTCACTGTATAGCAATCAGCCCCAGCATTTT.

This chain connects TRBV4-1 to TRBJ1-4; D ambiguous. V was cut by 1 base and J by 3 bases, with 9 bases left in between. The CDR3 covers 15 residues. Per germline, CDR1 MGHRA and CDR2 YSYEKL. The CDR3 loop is CASSQAGSANEKLFF. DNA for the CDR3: TGCGCCAGCAGCCAAGCGGGCAGTGCTAATGAAAAACTGTTTTTT.

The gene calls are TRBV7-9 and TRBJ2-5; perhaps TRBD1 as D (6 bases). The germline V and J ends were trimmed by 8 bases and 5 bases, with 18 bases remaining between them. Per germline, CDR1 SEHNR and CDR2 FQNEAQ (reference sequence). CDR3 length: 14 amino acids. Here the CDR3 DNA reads TGTGCCAGCCAGGATCAGGGGTTGGCGGAGACCCAGTACTTC. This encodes CASQDQGLAETQYF.

This CDR3 reads CASSPGGAGSPLHF. DNA of the CDR3: TGTGCCAGCAGTCCAGGGGGCGCGGGTTCACCCCTCCACTTT. The rearrangement joins TRBV27 to TRBJ1-6; TRBD1 matches at 8 bases. The CDR3 has 14 amino acids. Germline loops: CDR1 MNHEY, CDR2 SMNVEV (reference sequence). The ends lost 5 bases at V and 9 bases at J; junction bases unmatched: 6.

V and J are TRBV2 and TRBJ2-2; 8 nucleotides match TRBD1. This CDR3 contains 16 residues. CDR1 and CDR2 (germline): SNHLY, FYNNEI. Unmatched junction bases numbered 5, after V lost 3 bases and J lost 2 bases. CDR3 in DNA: TGTGCCAGCAGTGATGCCGACAGGGGCAACACCGGGGAGCTGTTTTTT. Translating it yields CASSDADRGNTGELFF.

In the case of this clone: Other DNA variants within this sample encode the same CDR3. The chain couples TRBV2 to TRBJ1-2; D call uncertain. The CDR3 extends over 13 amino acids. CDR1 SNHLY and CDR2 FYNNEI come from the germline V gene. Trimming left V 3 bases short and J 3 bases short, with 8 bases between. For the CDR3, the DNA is TGTGCCAGCAGTGAGTCTGGGGACTATGGCTACACCTTC. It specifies CASSESGDYGYTF.

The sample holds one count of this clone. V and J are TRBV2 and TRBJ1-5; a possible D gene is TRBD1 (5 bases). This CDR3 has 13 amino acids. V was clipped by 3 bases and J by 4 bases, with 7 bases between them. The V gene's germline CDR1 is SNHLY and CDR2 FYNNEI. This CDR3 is CASSDGGNQPQHF. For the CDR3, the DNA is TGTGCCAGCAGTGACGGGGGGAATCAGCCCCAGCATTTT. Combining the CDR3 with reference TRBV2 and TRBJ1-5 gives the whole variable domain EPEVTQTPSHQVTQMGQEVILRCVPISNHLYFYWYRQILGQKVEFLVSFYNNEISEKSEIFDDQFSVERPDGSNFTLKIRSTKLEDSAMYFCASSDGGNQPQHFGDGTRLSIL.

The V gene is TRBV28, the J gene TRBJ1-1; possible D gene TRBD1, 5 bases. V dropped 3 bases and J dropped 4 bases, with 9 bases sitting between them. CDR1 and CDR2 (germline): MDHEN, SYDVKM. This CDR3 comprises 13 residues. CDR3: CASSFLGGTEAFF. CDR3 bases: TGTGCCAGCAGTTTTCTGGGGGGCACTGAAGCTTTCTTT.

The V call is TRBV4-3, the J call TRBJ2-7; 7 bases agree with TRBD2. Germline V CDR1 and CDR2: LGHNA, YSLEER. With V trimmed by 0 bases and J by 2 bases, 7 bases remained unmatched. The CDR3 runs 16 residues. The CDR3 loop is CASSQDWQRGTYEQYF. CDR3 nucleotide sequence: TGCGCCAGCAGCCAAGATTGGCAGCGGGGTACCTACGAGCAGTACTTC.

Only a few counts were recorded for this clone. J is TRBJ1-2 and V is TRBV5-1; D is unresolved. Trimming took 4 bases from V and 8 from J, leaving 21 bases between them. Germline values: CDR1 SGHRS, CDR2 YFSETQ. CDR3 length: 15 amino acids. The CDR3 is CASSTESGLLLGYTF. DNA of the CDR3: TGCGCCAGCAGCACCGAAAGTGGGCTTCTTCTAGGCTACACCTTC.

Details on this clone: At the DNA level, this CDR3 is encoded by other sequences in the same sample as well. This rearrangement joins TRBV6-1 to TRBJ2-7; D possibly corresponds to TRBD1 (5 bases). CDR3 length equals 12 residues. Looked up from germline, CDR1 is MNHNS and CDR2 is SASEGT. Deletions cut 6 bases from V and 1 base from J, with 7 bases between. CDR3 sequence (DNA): TGTGCCAGCAGGGACACGTCCTACGAGCAGTACTTC. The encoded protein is CASRDTSYEQYF.

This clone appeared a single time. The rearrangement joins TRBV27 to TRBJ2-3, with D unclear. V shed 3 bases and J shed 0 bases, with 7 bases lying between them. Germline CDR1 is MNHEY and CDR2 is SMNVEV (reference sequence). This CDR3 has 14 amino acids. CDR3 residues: CASSFSWSTDTQYF. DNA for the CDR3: TGTGCCAGCAGTTTTAGTTGGAGCACAGATACGCAGTATTTT.

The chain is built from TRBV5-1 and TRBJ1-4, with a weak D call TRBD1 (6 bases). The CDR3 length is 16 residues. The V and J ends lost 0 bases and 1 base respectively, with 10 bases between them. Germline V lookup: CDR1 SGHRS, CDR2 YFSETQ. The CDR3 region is CASSLEGGLTNEKLFF. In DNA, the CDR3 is TGCGCCAGCAGCTTGGAGGGGGGGCTAACTAATGAAAAACTGTTTTTT.

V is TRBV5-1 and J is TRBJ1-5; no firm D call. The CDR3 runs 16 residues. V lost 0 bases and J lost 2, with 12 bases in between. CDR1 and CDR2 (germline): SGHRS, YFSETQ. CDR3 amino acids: CASSLGFEGGNQPQHF. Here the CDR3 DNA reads TGCGCCAGCAGCTTGGGGTTCGAAGGAGGCAATCAGCCCCAGCATTTT.

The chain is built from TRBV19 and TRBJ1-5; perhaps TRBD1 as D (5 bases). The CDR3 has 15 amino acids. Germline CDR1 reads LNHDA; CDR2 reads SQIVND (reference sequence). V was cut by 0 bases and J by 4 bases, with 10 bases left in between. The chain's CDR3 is CASSIDDSTNQPQHF. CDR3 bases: TGTGCCAGTAGTATAGATGACAGCACAAATCAGCCCCAGCATTTT.

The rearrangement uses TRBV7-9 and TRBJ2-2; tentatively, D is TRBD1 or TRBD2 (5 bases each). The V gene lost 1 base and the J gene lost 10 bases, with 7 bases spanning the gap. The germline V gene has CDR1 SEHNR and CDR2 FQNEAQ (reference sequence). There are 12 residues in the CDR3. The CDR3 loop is CASSLGGEELFF. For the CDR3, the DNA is TGTGCCAGCAGCTTAGGAGGGGAGGAGCTGTTTTTT.

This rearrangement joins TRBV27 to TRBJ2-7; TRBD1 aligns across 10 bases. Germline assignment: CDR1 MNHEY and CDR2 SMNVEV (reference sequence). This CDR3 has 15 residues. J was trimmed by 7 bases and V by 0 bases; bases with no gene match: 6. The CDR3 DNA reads TGTGCCAGCAGTTTATCGGGGACAGGGGCGGGAGAGCAGTACTTC. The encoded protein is CASSLSGTGAGEQYF.

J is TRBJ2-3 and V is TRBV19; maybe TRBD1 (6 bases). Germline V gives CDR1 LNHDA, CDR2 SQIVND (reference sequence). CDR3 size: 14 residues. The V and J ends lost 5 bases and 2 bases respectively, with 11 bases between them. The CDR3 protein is CASSFQGFTDTQYF. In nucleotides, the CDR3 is TGTGCCAGTAGTTTCCAGGGGTTCACAGATACGCAGTATTTT. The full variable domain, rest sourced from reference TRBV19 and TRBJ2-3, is DGGITQSPKYLFRKEGQNVTLSCEQNLNHDAMYWYRQDPGQGLRLIYYSQIVNDFQKGDIAEGYSVSREKKESFPLTVTSAQKNPTAFYLCASSFQGFTDTQYFGPGTRLTVL.

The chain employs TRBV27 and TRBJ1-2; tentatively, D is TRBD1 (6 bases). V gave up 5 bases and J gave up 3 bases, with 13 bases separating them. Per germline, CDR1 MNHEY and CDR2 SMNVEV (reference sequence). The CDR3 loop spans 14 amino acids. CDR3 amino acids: CASSIGRGDYGYTF. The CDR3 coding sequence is TGTGCCAGCAGTATCGGCAGGGGAGACTATGGCTACACCTTC.

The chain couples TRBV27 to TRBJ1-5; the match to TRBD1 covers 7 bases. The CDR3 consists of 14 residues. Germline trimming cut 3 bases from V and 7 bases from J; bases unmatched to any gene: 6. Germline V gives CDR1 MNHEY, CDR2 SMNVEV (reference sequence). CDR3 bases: TGTGCCAGCAGTTTTACAGGGGAGGTCCAGCCCCAGCATTTT. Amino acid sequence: CASSFTGEVQPQHF.

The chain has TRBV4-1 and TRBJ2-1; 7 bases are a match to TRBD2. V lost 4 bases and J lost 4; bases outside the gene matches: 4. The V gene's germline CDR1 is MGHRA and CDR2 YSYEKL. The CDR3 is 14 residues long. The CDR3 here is CASSRAGLYNEQFF. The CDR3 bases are TGCGCCAGCAGCCGAGCGGGACTATACAATGAGCAGTTCTTC.

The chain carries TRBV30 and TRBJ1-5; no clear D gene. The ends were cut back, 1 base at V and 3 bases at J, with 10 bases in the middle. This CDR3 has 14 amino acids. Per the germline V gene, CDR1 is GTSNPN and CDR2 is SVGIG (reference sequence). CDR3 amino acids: CAWSEGSDNQPQHF. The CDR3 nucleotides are TGTGCCTGGAGTGAGGGCAGCGACAATCAGCCCCAGCATTTT.

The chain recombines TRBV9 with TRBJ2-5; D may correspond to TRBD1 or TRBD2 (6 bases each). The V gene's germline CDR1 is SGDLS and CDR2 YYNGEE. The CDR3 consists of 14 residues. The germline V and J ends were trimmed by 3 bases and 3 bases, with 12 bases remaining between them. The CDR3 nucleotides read TGTGCCAGCAGCGCTTCGGGGGCAGAAGAGACCCAGTACTTC. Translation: CASSASGAEETQYF. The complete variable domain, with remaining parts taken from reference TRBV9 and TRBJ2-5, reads DSGVTQTPKHLITATGQRVTLRCSPRSGDLSVYWYQQSLDQGLQFLIQYYNGEERAKGNILERFSAQQFPDLHSELNLSSLELGDSALYFCASSASGAEETQYFGPGTRLLVL.

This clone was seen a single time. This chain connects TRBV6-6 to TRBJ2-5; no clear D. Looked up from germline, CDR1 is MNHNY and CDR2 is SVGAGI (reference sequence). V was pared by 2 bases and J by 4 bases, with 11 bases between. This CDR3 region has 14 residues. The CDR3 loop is CASSYEVGVETQYF. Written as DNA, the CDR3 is TGTGCCAGCAGTTACGAAGTTGGGGTAGAGACCCAGTACTTC.

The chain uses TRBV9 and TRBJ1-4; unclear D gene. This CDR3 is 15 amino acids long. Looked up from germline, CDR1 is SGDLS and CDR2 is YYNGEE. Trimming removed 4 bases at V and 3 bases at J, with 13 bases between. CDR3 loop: CASSPAGVANEKLFF. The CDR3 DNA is TGTGCCAGCAGCCCCGCTGGGGTAGCTAATGAAAAACTGTTTTTT. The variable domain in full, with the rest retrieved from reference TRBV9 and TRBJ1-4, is DSGVTQTPKHLITATGQRVTLRCSPRSGDLSVYWYQQSLDQGLQFLIQYYNGEERAKGNILERFSAQQFPDLHSELNLSSLELGDSALYFCASSPAGVANEKLFFGSGTQLSVL.

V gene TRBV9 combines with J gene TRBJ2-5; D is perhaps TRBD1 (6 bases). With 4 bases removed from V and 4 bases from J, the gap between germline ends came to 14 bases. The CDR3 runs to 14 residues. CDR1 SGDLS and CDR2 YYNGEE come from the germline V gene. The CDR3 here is CASSPEGHRETQYF. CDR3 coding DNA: TGTGCCAGCAGCCCAGAGGGACACAGAGAGACCCAGTACTTC.

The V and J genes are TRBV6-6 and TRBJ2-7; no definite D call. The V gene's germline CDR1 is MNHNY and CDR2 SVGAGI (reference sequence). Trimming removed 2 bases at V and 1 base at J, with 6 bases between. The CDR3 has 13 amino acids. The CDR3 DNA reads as TGTGCCAGCAGTTACATCAGATCCTACGAGCAGTACTTC. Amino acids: CASSYIRSYEQYF.